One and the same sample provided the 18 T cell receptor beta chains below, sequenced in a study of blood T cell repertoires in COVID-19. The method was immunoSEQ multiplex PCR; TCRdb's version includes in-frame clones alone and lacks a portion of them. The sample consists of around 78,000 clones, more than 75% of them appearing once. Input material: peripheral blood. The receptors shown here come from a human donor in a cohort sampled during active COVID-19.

The CDR3: CASSRTSGQGFIDGYTF. CDR3 nucleotide sequence: TGTGCCAGCAGTCGTACCTCGGGACAGGGTTTCATCGATGGCTACACCTTC. The V gene is TRBV4-2, the J gene TRBJ1-2; 9 bases line up with TRBD1. The germline gives CDR1 LGHNA, CDR2 YNFKEQ. CDR3 length: 17 residues. V lost 6 bases to trimming and J lost 6 bases; unmatched junction nucleotides: 17.

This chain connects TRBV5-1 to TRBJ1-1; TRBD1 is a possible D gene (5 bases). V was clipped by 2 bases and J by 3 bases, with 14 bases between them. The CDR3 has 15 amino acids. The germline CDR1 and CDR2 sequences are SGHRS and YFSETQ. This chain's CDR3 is CASSFNSRADTEAFF. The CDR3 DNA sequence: TGCGCCAGCAGCTTTAACTCCAGGGCGGACACTGAAGCTTTCTTT.

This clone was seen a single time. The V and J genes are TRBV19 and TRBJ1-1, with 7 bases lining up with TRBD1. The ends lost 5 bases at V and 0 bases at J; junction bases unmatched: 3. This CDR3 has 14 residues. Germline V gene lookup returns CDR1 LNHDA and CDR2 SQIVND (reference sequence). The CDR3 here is CASSLRGVNTEAFF. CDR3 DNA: TGTGCCAGTAGTCTCAGGGGGGTGAACACTGAAGCTTTCTTT.

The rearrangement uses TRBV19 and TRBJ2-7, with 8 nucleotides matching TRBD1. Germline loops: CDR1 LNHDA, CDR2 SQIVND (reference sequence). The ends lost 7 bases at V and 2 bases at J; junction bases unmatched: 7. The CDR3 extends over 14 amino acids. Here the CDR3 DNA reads TGTGCCAGTACTACAGGGGGATTCCCCTACGAGCAGTACTTC. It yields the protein CASTTGGFPYEQYF.

This chain's CDR3 is CASSLSGAQETQYF. CDR3 bases: TGTGCCAGCAGCTTGTCGGGAGCCCAAGAGACCCAGTACTTC. The rearrangement links TRBV5-4 to TRBJ2-5; possibly TRBD2 for D (6 bases). The CDR3 sequence is 14 residues long. CDR1 SGHNT and CDR2 YYREEE come from the germline V gene (reference sequence). V lost 1 base, J lost 1 base, and 8 bases lay in between.

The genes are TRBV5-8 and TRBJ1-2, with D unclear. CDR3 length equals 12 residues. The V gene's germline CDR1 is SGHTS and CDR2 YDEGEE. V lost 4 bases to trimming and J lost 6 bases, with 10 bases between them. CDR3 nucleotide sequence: TGTGCCAGCAGCCCGAGCGAGGATGGCTACACCTTC. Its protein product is CASSPSEDGYTF.

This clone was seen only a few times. Here the CDR3 reads CATTRGGGPYEQYF. In DNA, the CDR3 is TGTGCCACCACGAGGGGCGGGGGACCCTACGAGCAGTACTTC. The chain combines TRBV7-2 with TRBJ2-7; 7 bases map to TRBD2. Germline V CDR1 and CDR2: SGHTA, FQGNSA. V lost 10 bases and J lost 2; bases outside the gene matches: 11. The CDR3 covers 14 residues.

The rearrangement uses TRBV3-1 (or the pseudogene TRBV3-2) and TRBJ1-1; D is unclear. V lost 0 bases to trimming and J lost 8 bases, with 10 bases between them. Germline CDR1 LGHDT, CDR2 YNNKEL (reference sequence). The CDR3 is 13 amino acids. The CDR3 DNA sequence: TGTGCCAGCAGCCAAGACGGGGAGGGAGAAGCTTTCTTT. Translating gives CASSQDGEGEAFF.

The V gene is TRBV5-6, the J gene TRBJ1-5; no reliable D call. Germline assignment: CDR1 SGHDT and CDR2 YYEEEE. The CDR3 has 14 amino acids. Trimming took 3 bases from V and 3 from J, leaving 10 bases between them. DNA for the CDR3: TGTGCCAGCAGCTCGACAAGGTTCAATCAGCCCCAGCATTTT. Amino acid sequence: CASSSTRFNQPQHF.

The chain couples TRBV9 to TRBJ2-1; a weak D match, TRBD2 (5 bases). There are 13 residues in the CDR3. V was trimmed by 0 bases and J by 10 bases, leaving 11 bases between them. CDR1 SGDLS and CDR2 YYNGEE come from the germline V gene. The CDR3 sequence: CASSVVQRGEQFF. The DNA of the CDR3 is TGTGCCAGCAGCGTAGTCCAAAGAGGGGAGCAGTTCTTC.

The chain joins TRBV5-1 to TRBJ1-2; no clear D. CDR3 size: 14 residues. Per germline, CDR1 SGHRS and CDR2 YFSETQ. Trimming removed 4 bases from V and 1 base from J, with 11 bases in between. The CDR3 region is CASSPERVNYGYTF. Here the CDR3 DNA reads TGCGCCAGCAGCCCGGAGCGGGTTAACTATGGCTACACCTTC.

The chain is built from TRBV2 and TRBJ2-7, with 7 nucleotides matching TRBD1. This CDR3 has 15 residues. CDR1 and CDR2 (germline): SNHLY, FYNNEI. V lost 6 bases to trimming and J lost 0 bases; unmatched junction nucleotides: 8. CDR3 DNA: TGTGCCAGCAGCCCTCTGGCAGGGGGCTCCTACGAGCAGTACTTC. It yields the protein CASSPLAGGSYEQYF.

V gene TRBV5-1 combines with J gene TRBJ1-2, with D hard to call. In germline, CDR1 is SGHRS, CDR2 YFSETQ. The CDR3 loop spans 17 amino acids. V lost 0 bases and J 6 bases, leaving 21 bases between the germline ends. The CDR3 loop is CASSLGVSVRAPDGYTF. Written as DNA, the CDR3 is TGCGCCAGCAGCTTGGGTGTAAGCGTCAGAGCCCCCGATGGCTACACCTTC. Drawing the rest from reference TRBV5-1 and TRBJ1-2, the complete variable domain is KAGVTQTPRYLIKTRGQQVTLSCSPISGHRSVSWYQQTPGQGLQFLFEYFSETQRNKGNFPGRFSGRQFSNSRSEMNVSTLELGDSALYLCASSLGVSVRAPDGYTFGSGTRLTVV.

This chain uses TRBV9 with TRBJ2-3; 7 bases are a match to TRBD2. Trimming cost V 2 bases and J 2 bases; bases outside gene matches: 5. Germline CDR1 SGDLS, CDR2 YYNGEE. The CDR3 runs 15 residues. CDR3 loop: CASSVRDYFTDTQYF. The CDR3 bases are TGTGCCAGCAGCGTCCGGGACTACTTCACAGATACGCAGTATTTT.

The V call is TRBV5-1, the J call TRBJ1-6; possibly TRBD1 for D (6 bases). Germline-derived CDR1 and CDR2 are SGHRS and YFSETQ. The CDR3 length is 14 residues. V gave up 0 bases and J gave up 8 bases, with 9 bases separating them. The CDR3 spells CASSLGSGDSPLHF. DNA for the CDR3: TGCGCCAGCAGCTTGGGGTCAGGGGATTCACCCCTCCACTTT.

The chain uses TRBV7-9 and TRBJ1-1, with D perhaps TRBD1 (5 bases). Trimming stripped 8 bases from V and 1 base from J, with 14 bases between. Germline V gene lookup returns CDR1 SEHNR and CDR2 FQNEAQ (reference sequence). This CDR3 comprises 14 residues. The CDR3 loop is CASGGRHANTEAFF. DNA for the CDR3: TGTGCCAGCGGGGGGAGACATGCGAACACTGAAGCTTTCTTT.

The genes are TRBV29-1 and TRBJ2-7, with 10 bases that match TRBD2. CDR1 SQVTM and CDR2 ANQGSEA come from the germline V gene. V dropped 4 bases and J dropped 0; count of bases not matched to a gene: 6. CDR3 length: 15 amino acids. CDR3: CSVAIAGGFSYEQYF. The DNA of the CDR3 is TGCAGCGTTGCAATAGCGGGGGGCTTCTCCTACGAGCAGTACTTC.

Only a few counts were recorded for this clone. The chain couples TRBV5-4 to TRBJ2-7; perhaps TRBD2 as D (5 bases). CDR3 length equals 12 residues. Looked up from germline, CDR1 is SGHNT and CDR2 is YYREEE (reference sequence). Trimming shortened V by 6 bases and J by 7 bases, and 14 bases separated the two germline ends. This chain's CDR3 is CASNKGPGEQYF. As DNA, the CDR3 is TGTGCCAGCAACAAAGGGCCGGGGGAGCAGTACTTC.